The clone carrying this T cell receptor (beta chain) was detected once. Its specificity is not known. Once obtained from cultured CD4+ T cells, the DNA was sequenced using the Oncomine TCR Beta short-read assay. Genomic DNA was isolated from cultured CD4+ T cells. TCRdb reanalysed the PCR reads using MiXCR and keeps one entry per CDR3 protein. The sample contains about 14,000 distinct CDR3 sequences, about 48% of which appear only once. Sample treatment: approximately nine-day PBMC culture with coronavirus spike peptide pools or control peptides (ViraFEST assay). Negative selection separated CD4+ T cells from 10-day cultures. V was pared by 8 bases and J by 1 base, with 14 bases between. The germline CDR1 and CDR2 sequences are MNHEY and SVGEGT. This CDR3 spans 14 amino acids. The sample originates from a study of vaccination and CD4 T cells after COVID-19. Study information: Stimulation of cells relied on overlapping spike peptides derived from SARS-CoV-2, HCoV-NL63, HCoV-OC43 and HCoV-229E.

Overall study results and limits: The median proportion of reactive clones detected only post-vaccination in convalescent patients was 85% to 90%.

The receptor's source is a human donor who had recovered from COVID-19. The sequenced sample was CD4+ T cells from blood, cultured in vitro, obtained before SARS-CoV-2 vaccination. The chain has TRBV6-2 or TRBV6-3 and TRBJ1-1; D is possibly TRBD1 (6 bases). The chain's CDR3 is CASLEGGENTEAFF. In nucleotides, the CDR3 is TGTGCCAGCCTTGAGGGGGGAGAGAACACTGAAGCTTTCTTT.